One and the same sample provided the 2 T cell receptor beta chains below, sequenced in a study of spatial heterogeneity in lung cancer. Indicated time point: blood at routine non-recurrence follow-up after resection. TCRdb fed the 5' RACE reads into MiXCR, producing one record per CDR3 protein. The sample has some 41,000 distinct CDR3 sequences; 20% to 25% are singletons. The material was PBMCs, obtained at follow-up. These receptors were taken from a female donor with early-stage non-small cell lung cancer.

This clonotype came up a few times. The V call is TRBV11-3, the J call TRBJ2-7; D unresolved. The V gene's germline CDR1 is SGHNT and CDR2 YENEEA. The CDR3 length is 15 residues. V lost 0 bases, J lost 1 base, and 10 bases lay in between. The CDR3 is CASSLDPWGSYEQYV. The CDR3, as DNA: TGTGCCAGCAGCTTAGATCCGTGGGGATCCTACGAGCAGTACGTC.

The CDR3 sequence: CASSPNSVYGYTF. CDR3 coding DNA: TGTGCCAGCAGCCCAAATTCAGTTTATGGCTACACCTTC. The gene calls are TRBV9 and TRBJ1-2; D not certain. The CDR3 length is 13 residues. Germline V CDR1 and CDR2: SGDLS, YYNGEE. V was pared by 4 bases and J by 5 bases, with 12 bases between.